The 23 T cell receptor beta chains below all came from one sample that was sequenced in a study of T cells after yellow fever vaccination. MiXCR, run by TCRdb on the 5' RACE reads, gives a single entry per CDR3 protein. Among tens of thousands of distinct CDR3 sequences listed, around 7.7% were seen once. The sequencing used CD8+ T cells sorted from PBMCs, collected 9 to 10 days after the first yellow fever vaccination. Source of these receptors: a man younger than 30 who received the YFV17D yellow fever vaccine.

The chain couples TRBV4-2 to TRBJ1-3, with D maybe TRBD1 (5 bases). Germline values: CDR1 LGHNA, CDR2 YNFKEQ. CDR3 length: 16 residues. The ends were cut back, 4 bases at V and 0 bases at J, with 13 bases in the middle. The CDR3 protein is CASSLGRVNSGNTIYF. The CDR3 coding sequence is TGTGCCAGCAGCCTGGGACGTGTAAACTCTGGAAACACCATATATTTT.

In its sample, this clonotype was seen many times. V gene TRBV6-5 combines with J gene TRBJ2-1; perhaps TRBD1 as D (5 bases). CDR1 is MNHEY and CDR2 is SVGAGI in the germline V gene. Between the trimmed V and J ends, which lost 4 bases and 8 bases, there was a span of 12 bases. This CDR3 has 13 residues. The CDR3 nucleotides are TGTGCCAGCAGTTTTTTAGGGGCGCATGAGCAGTTCTTC. It codes for CASSFLGAHEQFF.

Note on this clonotype: Its ends do not fully match the called genes, so a read error is possible. The chain has TRBV5-5 and TRBJ2-7, with TRBD2 matching 7 bases. The CDR3 runs to 9 residues. The germline V gene has CDR1 SGHKS and CDR2 YYEKEE (reference sequence). The CDR3: CTSGTEQYF. CDR3 nucleotide sequence: TGTACCAGCGGGACCGAGCAGTACTTC.

The gene calls are TRBV5-1 and TRBJ2-7; 12 bases are a match to TRBD1. Germline trimming cut 5 bases from V and 2 bases from J; bases unmatched to any gene: 5. CDR1 SGHRS and CDR2 YFSETQ come from the germline V gene. This CDR3 contains 15 residues. The CDR3 loop is CASSPGTGGPYEQYV. CDR3 in DNA: TGCGCCAGCAGTCCCGGGACAGGGGGCCCCTACGAGCAGTACGTC.

This clonotype has ten or more counts. J is TRBJ1-3 and V is TRBV5-1; 10 nucleotides line up with TRBD1. Per the germline V gene, CDR1 is SGHRS and CDR2 is YFSETQ. The length of the CDR3 is 16 residues. V was clipped by 4 bases and J by 4 bases; unmatched bases: 8. CDR3 DNA sequence: TGCGCCAGCAGCAGCAGACAGGGGGCGTTGGGAAACACCATATATTTT. It translates to CASSSRQGALGNTIYF. Using reference TRBV5-1 and TRBJ1-3 for the parts outside the CDR3, the full variable domain is KAGVTQTPRYLIKTRGQQVTLSCSPISGHRSVSWYQQTPGQGLQFLFEYFSETQRNKGNFPGRFSGRQFSNSRSEMNVSTLELGDSALYLCASSSRQGALGNTIYFGEGSWLTVV.

This clonotype came up many times. CDR3 region: CASSPSGQGAYEQYF. The CDR3 bases are TGTGCCAGCAGCCCCTCGGGACAGGGGGCCTACGAGCAGTACTTC. The chain is built from TRBV7-2 and TRBJ2-7; TRBD1 agrees at 11 bases. Germline CDR1 is SGHTA and CDR2 is FQGNSA. This CDR3 comprises 15 residues. The V segment lost 5 bases and the J segment 2 bases; nucleotides outside the gene matches: 5.

This clonotype was found many times. The rearrangement links TRBV7-8 to TRBJ2-7; 7 bases are a match to TRBD1. Germline trimming cut 1 base from V and 4 bases from J; bases unmatched to any gene: 13. The germline V gene encodes CDR1 SGHVS and CDR2 FQNEAQ. CDR3 length equals 17 residues. In nucleotides, the CDR3 is TGTGCCAGCAGCTTAGATTTCCTCGGGACAGCCCTTTACGAGCAGTACTTC. This sequence encodes CASSLDFLGTALYEQYF.

Ten or more counts support this clonotype. The chain is built from TRBV9 and TRBJ2-7, with D unclear. Trimming took 0 bases from V and 1 from J, leaving 11 bases between them. The CDR3 loop spans 15 amino acids. Germline V gene data show CDR1 as SGDLS and CDR2 as YYNGEE. CDR3 sequence reads: CASSVGPNHSYEQYF. The CDR3 nucleotides are TGTGCCAGCAGCGTAGGGCCGAATCATTCCTACGAGCAGTACTTC.

The rearrangement links TRBV19 to TRBJ2-7; D may be TRBD2 (6 bases). Germline V gives CDR1 LNHDA, CDR2 SQIVND (reference sequence). The CDR3 runs to 13 residues. V gave up 8 bases and J gave up 2 bases, with 13 bases separating them. CDR3 DNA: TGTGCCAGTGCTGGCGGGACGGCCTACGAGCAGTACTTC. Protein product: CASAGGTAYEQYF.

This clonotype was counted ten times or more. V gene TRBV5-1 combines with J gene TRBJ2-2; possibly TRBD1 for D (5 bases). Trimming took off 3 bases at V and 3 bases at J, with 9 bases between the two ends. Per the germline V gene, CDR1 is SGHRS and CDR2 is YFSETQ. This CDR3 is 14 amino acids long. CDR3 residues: CASSSRQHTGELFF. The DNA for the CDR3 is TGCGCCAGCAGCTCCCGACAGCACACCGGGGAGCTGTTTTTT.

V is TRBV7-6 and J is TRBJ1-1, with D perhaps TRBD1 (6 bases). Germline V gives CDR1 SGHVS, CDR2 FNYEAQ. CDR3 length equals 14 residues. With 5 bases removed from V and 4 bases from J, the gap between germline ends came to 14 bases. DNA for the CDR3: TGTGCCAGCAGCCGTTGGGGGGCGAGCACTGAAGCTTTCTTT. Translation gives CASSRWGASTEAFF.

This clonotype was detected only a few times. The chain couples TRBV5-1 to TRBJ2-3; 8 bases map to TRBD1. The CDR3 totals 15 residues. CDR1 and CDR2 from the germline V gene are SGHRS and YFSETQ. Unmatched junction bases numbered 7, after V lost 4 bases and J lost 3 bases. The CDR3 loop reads CASSILRGPTDTQYF. DNA of the CDR3: TGCGCCAGCAGCATACTCAGGGGGCCTACAGATACGCAGTATTTT.

The chain links TRBV27 to TRBJ1-5; D is ambiguous. CDR1 and CDR2 from the germline V gene are MNHEY and SMNVEV (reference sequence). The V and J ends lost 0 bases and 3 bases respectively, with 9 bases between them. This CDR3 is 15 amino acids long. Written as DNA, the CDR3 is TGTGCCAGCAGTTTATCCCGGGGTGCCAATCAGCCCCAGCATTTT. Its protein is CASSLSRGANQPQHF.

This clonotype was counted at least ten times. The CDR3 region has the DNA TGTGCCAGCAGCAAAACCGTCCGTCTACAGCCCAGCTCCTACGAGCAGTACTTC. Its translation: CASSKTVRLQPSSYEQYF. The J gene is TRBJ2-7, the V gene TRBV21-1. TRBV21-1 is tagged as a pseudogene. There are 18 residues in the CDR3.

Many counts were recorded for this clonotype. This chain links TRBV4-1 with TRBJ1-1, with TRBD1 matching over 10 bases. CDR1 is MGHRA, CDR2 YSYEKL, per germline. After removal of 4 bases from V and 4 bases from J, the junction contained 9 bases not matched to a gene. The CDR3 extends over 16 amino acids. The CDR3 is CASSPSRQGAGTEAFF. CDR3 DNA: TGCGCCAGCAGCCCCAGTAGACAGGGGGCTGGCACTGAAGCTTTCTTT.

This clonotype was counted at least ten times. This sequence joins TRBV21-1 and TRBJ2-7; no DNA check was done on the table's D call, TRBD2. TRBV21-1 is a documented pseudogene. CDR3 length: 14 amino acids. CDR3 sequence (DNA): TGTGCCAGCAGCAGCCTAAGGGAGACCTACGAGCAGTACTTC. It translates to CASSSLRETYEQYF.

This clonotype was seen a handful of times. The chain combines TRBV7-2 with TRBJ2-5, with TRBD2 as a possible D gene (5 bases). V was pared by 1 base and J by 2 bases, with 14 bases between. The CDR3 totals 16 residues. Germline V lookup: CDR1 SGHTA, CDR2 FQGNSA. Here the CDR3 DNA reads TGTGCCAGCAGCTTAGGAATGCTAGCTTGGCAAGAGACCCAGTACTTC. Its protein product is CASSLGMLAWQETQYF. Full variable domain (outside the CDR3, taken from reference TRBV7-2 and TRBJ2-5): GAGVSQSPSNKVTEKGKDVELRCDPISGHTALYWYRQSLGQGLEFLIYFQGNSAPDKSGLPSDRFSAERTGGSVSTLTIQRTQQEDSAVYLCASSLGMLAWQETQYFGPGTRLLVL.

This clonotype was picked up a small number of times. The chain combines TRBV4-1 with TRBJ2-7; possible D gene TRBD1, 5 bases. This CDR3 is 14 amino acids long. Germline CDR1 reads MGHRA; CDR2 reads YSYEKL. Trimming removed 0 bases from V and 5 bases from J, with 11 bases in between. The CDR3 reads CASSQDQGGHEQYF. The CDR3 region has the DNA TGCGCCAGCAGCCAAGACCAGGGCGGCCACGAGCAGTACTTC.

The gene calls are TRBV4-1 and TRBJ1-5; D is undetermined. CDR1 MGHRA and CDR2 YSYEKL come from the germline V gene. The CDR3 is made up of 12 amino acids. Trimming took off 3 bases at V and 4 bases at J, with 4 bases between the two ends. The CDR3 coding sequence is TGCGCCAGCAGCCACGGAAATCAGCCCCAGCATTTT. Translation: CASSHGNQPQHF.

The table lists this clonotype with many counts. J is TRBJ2-1 and V is TRBV7-7; a weak D match, TRBD1 (5 bases). This CDR3 is built from 16 residues. Germline V gives CDR1 SSHAT, CDR2 FNYEAQ (reference sequence). Trimming cost V 3 bases and J 2 bases, with 14 bases left between them. The DNA for the CDR3 is TGTGCCAGCAGCTTCCGTAGCAGGGCTGCCTACAATGAGCAGTTCTTC. This gives the protein CASSFRSRAAYNEQFF.

The sample holds many counts of this clonotype. The V call is TRBV11-2, the J call TRBJ2-2; 8 bases are shared with TRBD1. There are 15 residues in the CDR3. CDR1 SGHAT and CDR2 FQNNGV come from the germline V gene. The V gene end was trimmed by 0 bases and the J gene end by 5 bases; junction bases not matched to a gene: 2. CDR3 residues: CASSLDRGLTGELFF. The CDR3 nucleotides read TGTGCCAGCAGCTTAGACAGGGGGCTTACCGGGGAGCTGTTTTTT.

This clonotype was seen many times. The V gene is TRBV21-1, the J gene TRBJ2-1; the table's D call, TRBD1, was not checked against the DNA. TRBV21-1 is given as a pseudogene. The CDR3 is 16 amino acids. DNA of the CDR3: TGTGCCAGTAACCGACAGGGGGCGAGGTCCTACAATGAGCAGTTCTTC. Translating gives CASNRQGARSYNEQFF.

This clonotype was counted many times. This sequence joins TRBV29-1 and TRBJ2-7; no clear D gene. This CDR3 is built from 12 residues. The V gene's germline CDR1 is SQVTM and CDR2 ANQGSEA. V was shortened by 4 bases and J by 2 bases, with 9 bases between the two germline ends. CDR3 sequence (DNA): TGCAGCGTTGGGACGGTTGCCTACGAGCAGTACTTC. Its protein is CSVGTVAYEQYF.